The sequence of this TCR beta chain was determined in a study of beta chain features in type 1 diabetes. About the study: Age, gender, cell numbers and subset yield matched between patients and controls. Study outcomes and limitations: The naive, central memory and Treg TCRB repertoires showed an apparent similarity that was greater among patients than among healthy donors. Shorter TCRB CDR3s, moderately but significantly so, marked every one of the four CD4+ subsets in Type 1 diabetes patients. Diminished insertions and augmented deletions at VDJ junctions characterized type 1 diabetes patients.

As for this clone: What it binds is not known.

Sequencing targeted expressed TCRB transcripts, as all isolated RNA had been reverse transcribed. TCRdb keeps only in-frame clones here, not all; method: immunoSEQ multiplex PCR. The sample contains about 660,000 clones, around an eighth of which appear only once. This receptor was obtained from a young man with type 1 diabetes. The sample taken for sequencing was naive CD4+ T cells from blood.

CDR3 region: CASSQTLSYNSPLHF. CDR3 bases: TGTGCCAGCAGCCAAACCCTCTCCTATAATTCACCCCTCCACTTT. The V gene is TRBV4-2, the J gene TRBJ1-6; D is uncertain. This CDR3 has 15 amino acids. Germline loops: CDR1 LGHNA, CDR2 YNFKEQ. V was shortened by 2 bases and J by 0 bases, with 5 bases between the two germline ends.